The present TCR beta chain was sequenced within a study of cytomegalovirus exposure and HLA in healthy donors. Study observations and caveats: Most observed TCR sequences were rare, whereas some public TCRs were detected in many donors. The authors reported that TCR beta sequences could predict HLA-A and HLA-B alleles. These predictions were accurate for most subjects in the first cohort.

As regards this clone: The antigen is not known.

The PCR was carried out with 60 Vbeta primers and 13 Jbeta primers. As processed by the authors: Per a later analysis, the number of unique TCR beta chains was roughly 83 million, of which about 11 million were shared. TCRdb's copy holds only in-frame clones and misses some; the assay was immunoSEQ multiplex PCR. D and trimming come from the DNA, and the V and J calls and clone size come from that table. The table has 180,000 or so clones, roughly 79% seen once. CDR1 and CDR2 from the germline V gene are SGHRS and YFSETQ. This CDR3 contains 13 residues. V was clipped by 2 bases and J by 1 base, with 6 bases between them.

The chain combines TRBV5-1 with TRBJ1-1; D might be TRBD1 (5 bases). Sequenced: PBMCs. This TCR was recovered from a woman between 18 and 29 years old in good health and CMV-seropositive. CDR3 in amino acids: CASSLTGNTEAFF. CDR3 in DNA: TGCGCCAGCAGCTTAACAGGGAACACTGAAGCTTTCTTT.